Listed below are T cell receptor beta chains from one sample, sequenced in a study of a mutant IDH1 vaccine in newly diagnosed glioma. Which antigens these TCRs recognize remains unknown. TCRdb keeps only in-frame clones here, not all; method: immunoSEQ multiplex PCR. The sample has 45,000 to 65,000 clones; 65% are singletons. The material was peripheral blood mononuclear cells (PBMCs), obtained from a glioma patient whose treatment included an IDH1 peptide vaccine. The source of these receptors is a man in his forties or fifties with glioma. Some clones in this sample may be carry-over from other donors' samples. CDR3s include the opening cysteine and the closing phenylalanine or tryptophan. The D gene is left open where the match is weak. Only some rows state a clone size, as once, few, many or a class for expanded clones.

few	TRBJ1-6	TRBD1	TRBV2	TGTGCCAGCCGGGGACAGCATAATTCACCCCTCCACTTT	CASRGQHNSPLHF
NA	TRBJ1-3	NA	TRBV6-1	TGTGCCAGCAGTAGACCGGGAAACACCATATATTTT	CASSRPGNTIYF
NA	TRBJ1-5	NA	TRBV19	TGTGCCAGTAGTCCACAGGGAGGCCGAAGTCAGCCCCAGCATTTT	CASSPQGGRSQPQHF
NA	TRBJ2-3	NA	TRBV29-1	TGCAGCGTTGATCGGAGGGGGGGCACAGATACGCAGTATTTT	CSVDRRGGTDTQYF
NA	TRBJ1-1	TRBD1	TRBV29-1	TGCAGCGTTGTGGGTCGGACAGGGGGCGGGTTGAACACTGAAGCTTTCTTT	CSVVGRTGGGLNTEAFF
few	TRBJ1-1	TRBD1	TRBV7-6	TGTGCCAGCAGCCCCCGGGACAGGGGGACTGAAGCTTTCTTT	CASSPRDRGTEAFF
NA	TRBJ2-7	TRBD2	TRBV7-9	TGTGCCAGCAGCTTAGATAGACTAGCGGGCGGGTTCGCCTACGAGCAGTACTTC	CASSLDRLAGGFAYEQYF
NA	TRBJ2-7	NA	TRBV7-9	TGTGCCAGCAGCTTATTCGGATCGGGCAGCGGGCGGTACGAGCAGTACTTC	CASSLFGSGSGRYEQYF
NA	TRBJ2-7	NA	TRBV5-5	TGTGCCAGCAGCCCCCGCGGGACAGCTACCAGGGAGCAGTACTTC	CASSPRGTATREQYF
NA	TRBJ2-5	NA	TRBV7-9	TGTGCCAGCAGCTTGGGGGCCCAGGAGGAGACCCAGTACTTC	CASSLGAQEETQYF
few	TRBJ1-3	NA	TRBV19	TGTGCCAGTAGTGAAACGGCTGGAAACACCATATATTTT	CASSETAGNTIYF
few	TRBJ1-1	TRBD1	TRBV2	TGTGCCAGCAGGGGAAACAGGGGGCGAAACACTGAAGCTTTCTTT	CASRGNRGRNTEAFF
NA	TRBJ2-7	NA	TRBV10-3	TGTGCCATCAGTGACGACGGGGGTGACGAGCAGTACTTC	CAISDDGGDEQYF
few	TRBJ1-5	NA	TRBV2	TGTGCCAGCAGACGGGAGTCCCGGGGGCAGCCCCAGCATTTT	CASRRESRGQPQHF
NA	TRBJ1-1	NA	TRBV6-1	TGTGCCAGCAGCTTCAGCGGTATGAACACTGAAGCTTTCTTT	CASSFSGMNTEAFF
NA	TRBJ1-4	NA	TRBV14	TGTGCCAGCAGCCTACAGGTTAATGAAAAACTGTTTTTT	CASSLQVNEKLFF
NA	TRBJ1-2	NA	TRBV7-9	TGTGCCAGCAGCTTAGCTCAGGGGCTCTATGGCTACACCTTC	CASSLAQGLYGYTF
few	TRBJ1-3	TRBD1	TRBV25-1	TGTGCCAGCAGTGAATGGGGACAGGCTGGAAACACCATATATTTT	CASSEWGQAGNTIYF
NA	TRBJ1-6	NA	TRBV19	TGTGCCAGTAGAAATACACAGGGTGTGGGGTCACCCCTCCACTTT	CASRNTQGVGSPLHF
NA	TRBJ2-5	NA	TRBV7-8	TGTGCCAGCAGCCCCCCACGAGGAGACCTGTACCAAGAGACCCAGTACTTC	CASSPPRGDLYQETQYF
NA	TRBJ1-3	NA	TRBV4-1	TGCGCCAGCAGCCAAGAGTTCCAGGTTGGAAACACCATATATTTT	CASSQEFQVGNTIYF
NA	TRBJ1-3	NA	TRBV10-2	TGCGCCAGCAGTGAGACAGGAAACACCATATATTTT	CASSETGNTIYF
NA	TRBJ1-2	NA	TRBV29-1	TGCAGCGTCTTCCAGGGCGGGAAAGGCTACACCTTC	CSVFQGGKGYTF
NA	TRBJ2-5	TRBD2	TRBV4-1	TGCGCCAGCAGCCAAGTTTCTCTAGCGGGGGGCCAAGAGACCCAGTACTTC	CASSQVSLAGGQETQYF
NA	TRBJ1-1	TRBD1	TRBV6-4	TGTGCCAGCAGTGACGGACAGGCTGAAGCTTTCTTT	CASSDGQAEAFF
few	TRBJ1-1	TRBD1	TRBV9	TGTGCCAGCAGCGTAGCAGGGACAGCTAACACTGAAGCTTTCTTT	CASSVAGTANTEAFF
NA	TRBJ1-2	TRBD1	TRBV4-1	TGCGCCAGCAGCCAGGAGACAGGGGGTATTAGGGGCTACACCTTC	CASSQETGGIRGYTF
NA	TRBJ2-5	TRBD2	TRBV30	TGTGCCTGGAGTCCTGTTGGGGGGGGAACAGAGACCCAGTACTTC	CAWSPVGGGTETQYF
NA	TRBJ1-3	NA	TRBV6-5	TGTGCCAGCAGCCGCAAGACGGAGACTGGAAACACCATATATTTT	CASSRKTETGNTIYF
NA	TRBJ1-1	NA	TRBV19	TGTGCCAGTAGTATGGGTCGCCAGTACACTGAAGCTTTCTTT	CASSMGRQYTEAFF
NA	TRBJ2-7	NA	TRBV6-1	TGTGCCAGCAGTGAAGCTCCCAGCTCCTACGAGCAGTACTTC	CASSEAPSSYEQYF
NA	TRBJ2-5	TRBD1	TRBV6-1	TGTGCCAGATACCCCAGGGGGCGAGGGGAGACCCAGTACTTC	CARYPRGRGETQYF
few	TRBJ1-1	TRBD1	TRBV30	TGTGCCTGGAGCCATGTGGACAGGGCTGGGGTTGGAGCTTTCTTT	CAWSHVDRAGVGAFF
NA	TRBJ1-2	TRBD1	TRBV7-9	TGTGCCAGCAGCGGCAGGGGGCGAGTTGATGGCAACACCTTC	CASSGRGRVDGNTF
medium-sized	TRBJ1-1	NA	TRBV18	TGTGCCAGCTCATCGGAAGTGAACACTGAAGCTTTCTTT	CASSSEVNTEAFF
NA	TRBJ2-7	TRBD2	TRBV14	TGTGCCAGCCGGGGGGGCGACTACGAGCAGTACTTC	CASRGGDYEQYF
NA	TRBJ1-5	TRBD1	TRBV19	TGTGCCAGTAGTCTCGACAGGGGGCAGGGCAATCAGCCCCAGCATTTT	CASSLDRGQGNQPQHF
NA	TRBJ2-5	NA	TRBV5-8	TGTGCCAGCAGCTTGTCGCAAGAGACCCAGTACTTC	CASSLSQETQYF
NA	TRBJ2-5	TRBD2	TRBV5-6	TGTGCCAGCAGCTTTTCCGGACTAGCGGGGGACCAAGAGACCCAGTACTTC	CASSFSGLAGDQETQYF
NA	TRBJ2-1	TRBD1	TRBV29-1	TGCAGCGTTTCTTGGACAGGGGGCACTGAGCAGTTCTTC	CSVSWTGGTEQFF
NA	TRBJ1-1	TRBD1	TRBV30	TGTGCCTGGAAGTCACAGGGGATGAAGACTGAAGCTTTCTTT	CAWKSQGMKTEAFF
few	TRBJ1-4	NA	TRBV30	TGTGCCTGGAGTCCGGGATCGAGGGCTGAAAAACTGTTTTTT	CAWSPGSRAEKLFF
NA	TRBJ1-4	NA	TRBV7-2	TGTGCCAGCAGCTTAGAGACAGCAACTAATGAAAAACTGTTTTTT	CASSLETATNEKLFF
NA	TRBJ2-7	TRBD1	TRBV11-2	TGTGCCAGCAGCTCGACGCGGACAGGGCAGTACGAGCAGTACTTC	CASSSTRTGQYEQYF
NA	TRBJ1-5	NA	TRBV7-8	TGTGCCAGCAGCTTTCGTACGGGCAATCAGCCCCAGCATTTT	CASSFRTGNQPQHF
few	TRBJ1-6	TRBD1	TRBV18	TGTGCCAGCTCACCTTGGGGACAGGGAGATTCTTCACCCCTCCACTTT	CASSPWGQGDSSPLHF
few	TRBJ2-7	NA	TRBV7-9	TGTGCCAGCAGCTTAGCGCTAGGCGAGCAGTACTTC	CASSLALGEQYF
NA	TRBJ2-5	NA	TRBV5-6	TGTGCCAGCAGCCAGATGCTAGAGACCCAGTACTTC	CASSQMLETQYF
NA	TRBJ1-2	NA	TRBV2	TGTGCCAGCAGTCTCAAAAGTGTGGGATATGGCTACACCTTC	CASSLKSVGYGYTF
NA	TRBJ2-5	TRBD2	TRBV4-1	TGCGCCAGCAGCCAACGCGGGGGGAGGGGGAAAGAGACCCAGTACTTC	CASSQRGGRGKETQYF
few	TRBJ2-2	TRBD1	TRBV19	TGTGCCAGTAGTACTGGACAGGCGAACACCGGGGAGCTGTTTTTT	CASSTGQANTGELFF